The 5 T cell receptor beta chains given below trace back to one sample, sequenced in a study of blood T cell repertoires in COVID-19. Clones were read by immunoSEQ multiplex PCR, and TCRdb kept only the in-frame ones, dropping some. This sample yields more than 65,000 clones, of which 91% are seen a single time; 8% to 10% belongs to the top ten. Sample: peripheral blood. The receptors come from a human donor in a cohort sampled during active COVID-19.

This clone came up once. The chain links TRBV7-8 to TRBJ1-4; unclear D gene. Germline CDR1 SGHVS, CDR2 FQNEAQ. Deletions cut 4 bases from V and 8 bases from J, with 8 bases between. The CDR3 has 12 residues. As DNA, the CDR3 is TGTGCCAGCAGCTCAGGAGGAGAAAAACTGTTTTTT. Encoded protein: CASSSGGEKLFF. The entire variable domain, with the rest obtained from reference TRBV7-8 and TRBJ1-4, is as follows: GAGVSQSPRYKVAKRGQDVALRCDPISGHVSLFWYQQALGQGPEFLTYFQNEAQLDKSGLPSDRFFAERPEGSVSTLKIQRTQQEDSAVYLCASSSGGEKLFFGSGTQLSVL.

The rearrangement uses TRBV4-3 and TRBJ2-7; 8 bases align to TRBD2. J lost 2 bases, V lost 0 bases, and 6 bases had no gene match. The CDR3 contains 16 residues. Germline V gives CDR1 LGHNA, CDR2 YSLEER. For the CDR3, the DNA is TGCGCCAGCAGCCAAGATTCCCTAGCGGGTCCCTACGAGCAGTACTTC. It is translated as CASSQDSLAGPYEQYF.

The CDR3 nucleotides are TGTGCCAGCAGCTCCCGAACAGGGAGAGACGTCACTGAAGCTTTCTTT. Encoded protein: CASSSRTGRDVTEAFF. The chain couples TRBV11-2 to TRBJ1-1; D is possibly TRBD1 (6 bases). The germline V and J ends were trimmed by 4 bases and 4 bases, with 19 bases remaining between them. Per germline, CDR1 SGHAT and CDR2 FQNNGV. The CDR3 extends over 16 amino acids.

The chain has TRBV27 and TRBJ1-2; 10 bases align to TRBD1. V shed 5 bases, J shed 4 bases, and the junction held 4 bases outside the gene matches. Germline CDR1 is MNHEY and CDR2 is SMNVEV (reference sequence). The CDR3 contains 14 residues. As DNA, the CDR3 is TGTGCCAGCAGTGACAGGGGGCGAGGCTATGGCTACACCTTC. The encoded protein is CASSDRGRGYGYTF.

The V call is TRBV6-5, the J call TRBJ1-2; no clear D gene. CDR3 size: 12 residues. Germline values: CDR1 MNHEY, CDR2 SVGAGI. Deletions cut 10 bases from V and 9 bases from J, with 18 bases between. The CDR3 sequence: CATLNQEGSYTF. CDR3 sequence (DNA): TGTGCCACCCTAAATCAGGAGGGAAGCTACACCTTC.